This T cell receptor (beta chain) appears in the sequencing data of a study of blood T cell repertoires in COVID-19. Across the whole study: From the United States, Italy and Spain came samples of acute and convalescent COVID-19.

V dropped 0 bases and J dropped 5; count of bases not matched to a gene: 0. This CDR3 has 15 amino acids. Germline V lookup: CDR1 KGHSH, CDR2 LQKENI. Per the original data handling: Reference gene primers were amplified, and this amplification served to estimate nucleated cell counts. Here immunoSEQ multiplex PCR was the method, and the copy in TCRdb shows in-frame clones only, minus some. V and J calls and clone size are those listed in that table; D and trimming were worked out from the DNA. The table lists some 100,000 clones, roughly four fifths of them singletons. The receptor comes from a man aged 50-59 years with active or convalescent COVID-19. The sequencing input was peripheral blood. This chain joins TRBV18 and TRBJ2-2; 10 nucleotides match TRBD1. CDR3 coding DNA: TGTGCCAGCTCACCACCGGGACAGGGGACCGGGGAGCTGTTTTTT. Translation: CASSPPGQGTGELFF.